This T cell receptor (beta chain) originates from a study of immune evolution from preneoplasia to lung adenocarcinoma. CDR1 is MNHNS, CDR2 SASEGT, per germline. V was trimmed by 3 bases and J by 8 bases, leaving 13 bases between them. CDR3 length: 14 amino acids. Resections took place in Japan or China from about 2014 to 2017. Each case's diagnosis was confirmed by two pathologists on H&E. Here immunoSEQ multiplex PCR was the method, and the copy in TCRdb shows in-frame clones only, minus some. The sample has several thousand clones, 75% to 80% seen once. Sequenced material: FFPE adjacent normal lung tissue. V usage is TRBV6-1 and J usage is TRBJ1-4; no reliable D call. The receptor was derived from a person aged 60-79 years with lung adenocarcinoma. The CDR3 region has the DNA TGTGCCAGCAGTGACAGGAGACACGAGGAAAAACTGTTTTTT. This sequence encodes CASSDRRHEEKLFF.